These 20 T cell receptor beta chains share one sample of origin, sequenced in a study of T cell responses to AZD1222 COVID-19 vaccine. Sequencing was performed with immunoSEQ multiplex PCR; in TCRdb, only in-frame clones are kept and a portion is missing. The table includes around 100,000 clones, 75% to 95% detected once. Sequences were derived from peripheral blood, sampled on day 0 of AZD1222 vaccination. The receptors originated from an adult in good health.

The V call is TRBV15, the J call TRBJ2-1; TRBD2 matches at 7 bases. Germline CDR1 LNHNV, CDR2 YYDKDF (reference sequence). The CDR3 consists of 12 residues. Losses at the gene ends were 1 base for V and 10 bases for J; bases not matched to a gene: 1. The CDR3 protein is CATSRVLAEQFF. CDR3 bases: TGTGCCACCAGCAGAGTACTAGCGGAGCAGTTCTTC.

J is TRBJ1-5 and V is TRBV12-5; D is unresolved. The germline V gene has CDR1 LGHNT and CDR2 FRNRAP. Trimming stripped 7 bases from V and 6 bases from J, with 22 bases between. The CDR3 consists of 16 residues. The CDR3 loop reads CASVPIRGTMGQPQHF. For the CDR3, the DNA is TGTGCTAGTGTCCCGATTCGGGGAACAATGGGTCAGCCCCAGCATTTT.

The J gene is TRBJ2-1, the V gene TRBV6-4, with TRBD2 matching over 12 bases. In germline, CDR1 is MRHNA, CDR2 SNTAGT. This CDR3 is 15 amino acids long. With V trimmed by 7 bases and J by 5 bases, 6 bases remained unmatched. The CDR3: CASTPGLAGNNEQFF. The CDR3 DNA is TGTGCCAGCACTCCGGGACTAGCGGGTAACAATGAGCAGTTCTTC.

J is TRBJ2-7 and V is TRBV4-2; TRBD2 matches at 9 bases. After removal of 0 bases from V and 6 bases from J, the junction contained 12 bases not matched to a gene. The CDR3 covers 17 residues. CDR1 LGHNA and CDR2 YNFKEQ come from the germline V gene. CDR3: CASSQEEGGGRGSEQYF. DNA for the CDR3: TGTGCCAGCAGCCAAGAAGAAGGGGGCGGGAGGGGATCCGAGCAGTACTTC.

The rearrangement links TRBV10-3 to TRBJ1-5; D might be TRBD1 (5 bases). Germline V CDR1 and CDR2: ENHRY, SYGVKD. The CDR3 sequence is 14 residues long. V was trimmed by 10 bases and J by 0 bases, leaving 13 bases between them. CDR3 coding DNA: TGTGCCACCGGGGGGGGAAATAGCAATCAGCCCCAGCATTTT. This sequence encodes CATGGGNSNQPQHF.

The chain couples TRBV6-6 to TRBJ2-7; 10 bases fit TRBD2. The J segment lost 3 bases and the V segment lost 6 bases, leaving 5 bases of the junction unmatched. Germline V gene sequence: CDR1 MNHNY, CDR2 SVGAGI (reference sequence). The CDR3 spans 14 residues. The CDR3 loop is CASRFGLADYEQYF. The DNA of the CDR3 is TGTGCCAGCAGATTTGGACTAGCGGACTACGAGCAGTACTTC.

The CDR3 DNA is TGTGCCAGCAGCTTAGAAGGCACAGGAATATACGAGCAGTACTTC. Protein product: CASSLEGTGIYEQYF. The chain uses TRBV7-6 and TRBJ2-7, with a tentative D call TRBD1 (5 bases). V gave up 1 base and J gave up 4 bases, with 14 bases separating them. Germline assignment: CDR1 SGHVS and CDR2 FNYEAQ. The CDR3 runs 15 residues.

The chain joins TRBV3-1 (or the pseudogene TRBV3-2) to TRBJ1-1; no reliable D call. From germline, CDR1 is LGHDT and CDR2 YNNKEL (reference sequence). The CDR3 sequence is 14 residues long. V was shortened by 4 bases and J by 1 base, with 10 bases between the two germline ends. The CDR3 protein is CASSPKPGNTEAFF. DNA of the CDR3: TGTGCCAGCAGCCCCAAACCGGGGAACACTGAAGCTTTCTTT.

The chain combines TRBV18 with TRBJ2-6, with 7 bases matching TRBD1. Unmatched junction bases numbered 11, after V lost 3 bases and J lost 0 bases. Germline CDR1 KGHSH, CDR2 LQKENI. The CDR3 runs 19 residues. CDR3 DNA sequence: TGTGCCAGCTCACCTCGTATACTCCAGGGGGACTCTGGGGCCAACGTCCTGACTTTC. It is translated as CASSPRILQGDSGANVLTF.

This chain joins TRBV10-2 and TRBJ2-5; 11 positions agree with TRBD2. The CDR3 has 14 amino acids. V was clipped by 2 bases and J by 8 bases; unmatched bases: 4. CDR1 is WSHSY and CDR2 is SAAADI in the germline V gene. The CDR3 nucleotides are TGCGCCAGCAGTGAGCAACTAGCGGGAGTTACCCAGTACTTC. It translates to CASSEQLAGVTQYF.

J is TRBJ1-3 and V is TRBV27, with D uncertain. Germline CDR1 MNHEY, CDR2 SMNVEV (reference sequence). The V end lost 8 bases, the J end lost 3 bases, and 20 bases lay between the germline ends. This CDR3 contains 16 residues. DNA of the CDR3: TGTGCCAGCGGAAACCTGGCGGTCTTAGGTGGAAACACCATATATTTT. Translating it yields CASGNLAVLGGNTIYF.

This chain joins TRBV3-1 (or the pseudogene TRBV3-2) and TRBJ1-6; D possibly corresponds to TRBD1 (6 bases). The germline V and J ends were trimmed by 4 bases and 6 bases, with 10 bases remaining between them. The CDR3 sequence is 14 residues long. Germline CDR1 LGHDT, CDR2 YNNKEL (reference sequence). DNA for the CDR3: TGTGCCAGCAGCCGCGGACAGATTAATTCACCCCTCCACTTT. Translation gives CASSRGQINSPLHF.

The chain links TRBV7-2 to TRBJ1-4, with D uncertain. The CDR3 runs to 13 residues. The V and J ends lost 3 bases and 7 bases respectively, with 9 bases between them. CDR1 is SGHTA, CDR2 FQGNSA, per germline. The CDR3 coding sequence is TGTGCCAGCAGCTTCGCCGACGGTGAAAAACTGTTTTTT. Its protein is CASSFADGEKLFF.

CDR3 residues: CASSPRAARIVFF. The CDR3 DNA reads TGTGCCAGCAGCCCCCGTGCCGCACGAATAGTCTTCTTT. The J gene is TRBJ1-1, the V gene TRBV7-3; D is ambiguous. The CDR3 has 13 residues. CDR1 is SGHTA, CDR2 FQGTGA, per germline. The germline V and J ends were trimmed by 5 bases and 14 bases, with 21 bases remaining between them.

V and J are TRBV6-5 and TRBJ1-2; D ambiguous. Per germline, CDR1 MNHEY and CDR2 SVGAGI. Trimming cost V 2 bases and J 8 bases, with 21 bases left between them. The CDR3 has 16 amino acids. The DNA of the CDR3 is TGTGCCAGCAGTTACCTAGGGTCAGAACCTTTTTGGGGCTACACCTTC. Its protein is CASSYLGSEPFWGYTF.

The gene calls are TRBV28 and TRBJ2-7; 8 bases are shared with TRBD2. Losses at the gene ends were 1 base for V and 3 bases for J; bases not matched to a gene: 5. CDR3 size: 15 residues. CDR1 is MDHEN, CDR2 SYDVKM, per germline. In DNA, the CDR3 is TGTGCCAGCAGTTTATCCGGGGGGGGGATCTACGAGCAGTACTTC. The encoded protein is CASSLSGGGIYEQYF.

The CDR3 DNA reads TGCGCCAGCAGCTCGGGACTAGCACGCCAAGAGACCCAGTACTTC. As protein: CASSSGLARQETQYF. The rearrangement links TRBV5-1 to TRBJ2-5; 9 nucleotides match TRBD2. V was clipped by 3 bases and J by 1 base; unmatched bases: 4. Germline V gene lookup returns CDR1 SGHRS and CDR2 YFSETQ. This CDR3 has 15 amino acids.

The V call is TRBV11-2, the J call TRBJ2-5, with TRBD1 matching over 7 bases. V was clipped by 1 base and J by 2 bases; unmatched bases: 4. Germline V gene lookup returns CDR1 SGHAT and CDR2 FQNNGV. The CDR3 length is 15 residues. Here the CDR3 DNA reads TGTGCCAGCAGCTTAGGAAGGGGGCCTCAAGAGACCCAGTACTTC. Protein sequence: CASSLGRGPQETQYF.

The chain has TRBV7-9 and TRBJ2-1; no clear D gene. With 6 bases removed from V and 3 bases from J, the gap between germline ends came to 9 bases. Per the germline V gene, CDR1 is SEHNR and CDR2 is FQNEAQ (reference sequence). The CDR3 extends over 13 amino acids. CDR3 in amino acids: CASSRTNYNEQFF. CDR3 sequence (DNA): TGTGCCAGCAGTCGGACGAACTACAATGAGCAGTTCTTC. The whole variable domain, remainder taken from reference TRBV7-9 and TRBJ2-1, is DTGVSQNPRHKITKRGQNVTFRCDPISEHNRLYWYRQTLGQGPEFLTYFQNEAQLEKSRLLSDRFSAERPKGSFSTLEIQRTEQGDSAMYLCASSRTNYNEQFFGPGTRLTVL.

This sequence joins TRBV7-9 and TRBJ2-5; 9 bases map to TRBD1. Germline assignment: CDR1 SEHNR and CDR2 FQNEAQ (reference sequence). V lost 5 bases to trimming and J lost 5 bases; unmatched junction nucleotides: 6. CDR3 length: 14 amino acids. CDR3 nucleotides: TGTGCCAGCAGCACCCGGACAGGGGTGGAGACCCAGTACTTC. It translates to CASSTRTGVETQYF.